This T cell receptor beta chain was sequenced during a study of T cell responses to AZD1222 COVID-19 vaccine. Repertoires were generated with immunoSEQ multiplex PCR, while TCRdb's copy carries only in-frame clones and drops some. Here the sample spans approximately 180,000 clones, around nine tenths being singletons. Study-wide findings and caveats: Clonal diversity was possibly underestimated, and white British individuals and females predominated among donors. The reported proportion of spike-specific TCRs targeting unmutated variant regions was nearly half. Baseline seropositivity occurred in only a handful of AZD1222 recipients.

This CDR3 spans 11 amino acids. Trimming removed 6 bases from V and 6 bases from J, with 6 bases in between. Details on this clone: Its cognate antigen is unknown.

This specimen consisted of peripheral blood, obtained 28 days after the second dose of the MenACWY control vaccine. V usage is TRBV12-3 or TRBV12-4 and J usage is TRBJ2-1; D not certain. This TCR was recovered from an adult who received the MenACWY meningococcal vaccine as a control. CDR3 protein: CASSGLNEQFF. The CDR3 nucleotides read TGTGCCAGCAGCGGTCTCAATGAGCAGTTCTTC.